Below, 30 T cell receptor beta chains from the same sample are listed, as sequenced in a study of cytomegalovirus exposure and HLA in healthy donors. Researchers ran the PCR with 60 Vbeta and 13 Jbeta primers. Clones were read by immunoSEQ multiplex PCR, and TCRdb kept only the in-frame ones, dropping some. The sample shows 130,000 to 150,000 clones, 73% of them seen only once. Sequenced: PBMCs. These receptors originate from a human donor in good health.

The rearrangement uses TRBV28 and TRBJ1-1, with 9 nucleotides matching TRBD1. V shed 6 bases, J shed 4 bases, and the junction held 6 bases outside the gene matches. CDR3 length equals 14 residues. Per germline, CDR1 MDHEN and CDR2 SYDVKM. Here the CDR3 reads CASRYRGPGTEAFF. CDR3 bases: TGTGCCAGCAGATACAGGGGGCCGGGCACTGAAGCTTTCTTT.

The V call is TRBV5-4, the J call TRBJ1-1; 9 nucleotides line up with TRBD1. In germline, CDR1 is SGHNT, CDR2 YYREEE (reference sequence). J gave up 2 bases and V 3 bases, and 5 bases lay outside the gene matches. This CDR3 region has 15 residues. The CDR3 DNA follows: TGTGCCAGCAGCTCCCAGGACAGGGGCAACACTGAAGCTTTCTTT. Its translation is CASSSQDRGNTEAFF.

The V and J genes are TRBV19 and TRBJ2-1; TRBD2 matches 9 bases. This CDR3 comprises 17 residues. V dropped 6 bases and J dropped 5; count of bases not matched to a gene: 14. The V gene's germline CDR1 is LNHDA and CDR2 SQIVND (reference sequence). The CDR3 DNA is TGTGCCAGTAGGGTCGGGATCGGGACTAGCCTTAACAATGAGCAGTTCTTC. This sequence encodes CASRVGIGTSLNNEQFF.

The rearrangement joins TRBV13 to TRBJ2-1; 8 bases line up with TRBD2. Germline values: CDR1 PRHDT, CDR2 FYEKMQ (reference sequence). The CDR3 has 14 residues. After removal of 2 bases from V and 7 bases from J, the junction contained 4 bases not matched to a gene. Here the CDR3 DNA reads TGTGCCAGCAGCTTAACCGGGAGGGATAATGAGCAGTTCTTC. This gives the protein CASSLTGRDNEQFF.

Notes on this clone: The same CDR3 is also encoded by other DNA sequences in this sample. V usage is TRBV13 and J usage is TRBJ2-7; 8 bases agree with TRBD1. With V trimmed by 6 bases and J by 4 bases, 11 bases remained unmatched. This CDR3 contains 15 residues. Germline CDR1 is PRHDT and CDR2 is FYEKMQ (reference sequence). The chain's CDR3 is CASRFTGQGAYEQYF. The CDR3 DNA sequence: TGTGCCAGCAGATTTACGGGGCAGGGGGCATACGAGCAGTACTTC.

The DNA of the CDR3 is TGCGCCAGCAGCCAAGACGTGAGGGGGAGAGCTTTCTTT. Its protein is CASSQDVRGRAFF. The chain recombines TRBV4-1 with TRBJ1-1; TRBD1 might be the D (6 bases). Germline V gene lookup returns CDR1 MGHRA and CDR2 YSYEKL. Trimming removed 0 bases at V and 10 bases at J, with 12 bases between. The CDR3 totals 13 residues.

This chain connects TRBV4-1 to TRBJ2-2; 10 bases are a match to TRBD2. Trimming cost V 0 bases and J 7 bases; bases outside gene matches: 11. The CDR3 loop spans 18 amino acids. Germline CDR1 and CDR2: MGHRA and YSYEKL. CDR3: CASSQEPGPSGRGGELFF. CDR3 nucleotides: TGCGCCAGCAGCCAAGAACCCGGTCCCAGCGGGAGGGGCGGGGAGCTGTTTTTT.

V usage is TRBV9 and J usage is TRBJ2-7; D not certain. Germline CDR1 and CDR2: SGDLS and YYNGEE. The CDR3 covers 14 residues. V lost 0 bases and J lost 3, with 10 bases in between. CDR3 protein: CASSVGVSDYEQYF. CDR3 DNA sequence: TGTGCCAGCAGCGTAGGTGTCAGTGACTACGAGCAGTACTTC.

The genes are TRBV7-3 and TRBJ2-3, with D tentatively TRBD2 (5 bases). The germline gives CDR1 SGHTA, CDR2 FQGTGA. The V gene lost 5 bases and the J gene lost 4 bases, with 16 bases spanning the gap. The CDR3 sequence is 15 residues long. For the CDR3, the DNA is TGTGCCAGCAGCCCCTATATAGGGAGCGCAGATACGCAGTATTTT. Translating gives CASSPYIGSADTQYF.

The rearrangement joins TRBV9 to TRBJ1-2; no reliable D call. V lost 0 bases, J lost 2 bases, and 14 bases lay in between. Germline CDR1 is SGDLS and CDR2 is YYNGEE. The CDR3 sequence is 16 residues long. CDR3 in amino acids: CASSVGGSLANYGYTF. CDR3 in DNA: TGTGCCAGCAGCGTAGGTGGGAGTCTTGCGAACTATGGCTACACCTTC.

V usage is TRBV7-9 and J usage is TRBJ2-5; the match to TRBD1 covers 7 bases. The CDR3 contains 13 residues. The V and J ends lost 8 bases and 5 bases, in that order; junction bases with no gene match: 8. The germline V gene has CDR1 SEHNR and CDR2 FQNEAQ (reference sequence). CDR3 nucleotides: TGTGCCAGCGAGCAAGGGGGCCATGAGACCCAGTACTTC. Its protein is CASEQGGHETQYF.

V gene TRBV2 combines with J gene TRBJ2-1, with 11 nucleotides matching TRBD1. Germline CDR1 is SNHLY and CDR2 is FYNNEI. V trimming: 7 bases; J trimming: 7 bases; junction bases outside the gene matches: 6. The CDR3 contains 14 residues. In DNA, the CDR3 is TGTGCCAGCACCAGGACAGGGGGCTGGAATGAGCAGTTCTTC. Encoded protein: CASTRTGGWNEQFF.

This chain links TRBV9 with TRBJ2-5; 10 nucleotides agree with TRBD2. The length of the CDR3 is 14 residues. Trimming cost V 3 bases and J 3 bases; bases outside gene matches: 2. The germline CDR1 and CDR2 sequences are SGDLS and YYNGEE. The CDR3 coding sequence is TGTGCCAGCAGCGCTAGCGGGGGCGAAGAGACCCAGTACTTC. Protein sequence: CASSASGGEETQYF.

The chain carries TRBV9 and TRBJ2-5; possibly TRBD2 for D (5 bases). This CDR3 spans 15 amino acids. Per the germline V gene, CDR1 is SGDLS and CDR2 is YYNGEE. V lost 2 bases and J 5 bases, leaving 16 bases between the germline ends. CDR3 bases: TGTGCCAGCAGCGTTTCCGGGATCCCCGGGGAGACCCAGTACTTC. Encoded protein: CASSVSGIPGETQYF.

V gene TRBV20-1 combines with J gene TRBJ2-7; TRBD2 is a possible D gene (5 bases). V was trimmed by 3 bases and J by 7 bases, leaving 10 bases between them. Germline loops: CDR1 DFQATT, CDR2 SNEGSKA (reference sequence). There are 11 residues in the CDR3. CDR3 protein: CSASPGEEQYF. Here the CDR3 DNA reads TGCAGTGCTAGCCCCGGGGAAGAGCAGTACTTC.

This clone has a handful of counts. The CDR3 bases are TGCGCCAGCAGCCTCATCACCGGGACAGGAGGGGAAAAACTGTTTTTT. Protein sequence: CASSLITGTGGEKLFF. The J gene is TRBJ1-4, the V gene TRBV4-1, with TRBD1 matching over 8 bases. The germline CDR1 and CDR2 sequences are MGHRA and YSYEKL. CDR3 length: 16 amino acids. V lost 4 bases and J lost 8; bases outside the gene matches: 12.

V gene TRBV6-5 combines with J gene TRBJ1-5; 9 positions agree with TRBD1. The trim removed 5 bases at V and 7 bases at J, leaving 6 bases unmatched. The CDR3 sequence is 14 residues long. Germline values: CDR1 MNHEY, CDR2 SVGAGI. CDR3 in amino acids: CASSLGQGYQPQHF. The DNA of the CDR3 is TGTGCCAGCAGTCTTGGACAGGGGTACCAGCCCCAGCATTTT.

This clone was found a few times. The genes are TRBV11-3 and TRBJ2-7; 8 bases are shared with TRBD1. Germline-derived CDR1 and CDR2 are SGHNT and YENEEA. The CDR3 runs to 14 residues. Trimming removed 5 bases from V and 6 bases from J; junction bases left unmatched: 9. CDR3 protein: CASSPPDRVGEQYF. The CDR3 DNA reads TGTGCCAGCAGCCCACCGGACAGGGTAGGCGAGCAGTACTTC.

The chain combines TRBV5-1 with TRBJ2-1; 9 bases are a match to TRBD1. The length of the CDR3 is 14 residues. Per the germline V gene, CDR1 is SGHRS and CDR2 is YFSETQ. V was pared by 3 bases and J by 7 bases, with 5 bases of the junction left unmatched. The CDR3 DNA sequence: TGCGCCAGCAGCTCGGGACAGGGTTTGAATGAGCAGTTCTTC. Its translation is CASSSGQGLNEQFF.

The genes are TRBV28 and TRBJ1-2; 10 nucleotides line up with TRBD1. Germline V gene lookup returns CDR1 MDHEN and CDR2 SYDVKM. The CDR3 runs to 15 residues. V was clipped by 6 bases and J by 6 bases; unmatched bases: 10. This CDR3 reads CASSRPGTGDDGYTF. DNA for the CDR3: TGTGCCAGCAGCCGTCCCGGGACAGGGGATGATGGCTACACCTTC.

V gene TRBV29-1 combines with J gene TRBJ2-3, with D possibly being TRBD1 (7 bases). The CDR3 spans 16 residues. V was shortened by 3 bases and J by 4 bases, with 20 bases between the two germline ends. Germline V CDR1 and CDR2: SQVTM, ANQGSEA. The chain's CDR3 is CSVDSQGGEVSDTQYF. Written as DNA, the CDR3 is TGCAGCGTTGATTCCCAGGGGGGTGAAGTCTCAGATACGCAGTATTTT.

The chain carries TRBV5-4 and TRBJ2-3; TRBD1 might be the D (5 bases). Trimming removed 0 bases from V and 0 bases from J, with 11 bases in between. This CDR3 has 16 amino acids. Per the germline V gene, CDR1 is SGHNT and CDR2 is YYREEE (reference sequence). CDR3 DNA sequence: TGTGCCAGCAGCTTGGGAACAGGACATAGCACAGATACGCAGTATTTT. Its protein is CASSLGTGHSTDTQYF. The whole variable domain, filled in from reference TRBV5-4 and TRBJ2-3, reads ETGVTQSPTHLIKTRGQQVTLRCSSQSGHNTVSWYQQALGQGPQFIFQYYREEENGRGNFPPRFSGLQFPNYSSELNVNALELDDSALYLCASSLGTGHSTDTQYFGPGTRLTVL.

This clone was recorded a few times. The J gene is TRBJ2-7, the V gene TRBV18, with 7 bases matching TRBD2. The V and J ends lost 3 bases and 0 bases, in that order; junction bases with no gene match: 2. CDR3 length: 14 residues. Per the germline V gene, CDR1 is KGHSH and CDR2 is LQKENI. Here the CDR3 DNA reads TGTGCCAGCTCACCTCGGACTAGCTCCTACGAGCAGTACTTC. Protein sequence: CASSPRTSSYEQYF. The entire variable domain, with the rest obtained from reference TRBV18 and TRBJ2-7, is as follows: NAGVMQNPRHLVRRRGQEARLRCSPMKGHSHVYWYRQLPEEGLKFMVYLQKENIIDESGMPKERFSAEFPKEGPSILRIQQVVRGDSAAYFCASSPRTSSYEQYFGPGTRLTVT.

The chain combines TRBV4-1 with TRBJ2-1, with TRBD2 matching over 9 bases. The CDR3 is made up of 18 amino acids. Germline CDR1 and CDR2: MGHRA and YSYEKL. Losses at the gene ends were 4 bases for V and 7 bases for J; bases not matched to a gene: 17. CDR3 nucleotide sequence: TGCGCCAGCAGCCCCCGGGTGGGGGGTAGCGGGAGCGGAAATGAGCAGTTCTTC. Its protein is CASSPRVGGSGSGNEQFF.

CDR3 in amino acids: CASSLEGGVFTYNEQFF. CDR3 bases: TGCGCCAGCAGCTTGGAGGGGGGGGTATTTACCTACAATGAGCAGTTCTTC. The chain carries TRBV5-1 and TRBJ2-1; possible D gene TRBD2, 7 bases. The CDR3 covers 17 residues. CDR1 and CDR2 from the germline V gene are SGHRS and YFSETQ. Trimming cost V 0 bases and J 2 bases, with 15 bases left between them.

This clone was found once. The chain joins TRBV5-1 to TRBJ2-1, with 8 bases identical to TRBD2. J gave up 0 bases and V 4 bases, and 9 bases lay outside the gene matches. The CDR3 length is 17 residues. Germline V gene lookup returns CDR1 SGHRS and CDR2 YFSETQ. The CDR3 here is CASSPRTSRSSYNEQFF. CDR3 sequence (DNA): TGCGCCAGCAGCCCGAGGACTAGCCGGAGCTCCTACAATGAGCAGTTCTTC.

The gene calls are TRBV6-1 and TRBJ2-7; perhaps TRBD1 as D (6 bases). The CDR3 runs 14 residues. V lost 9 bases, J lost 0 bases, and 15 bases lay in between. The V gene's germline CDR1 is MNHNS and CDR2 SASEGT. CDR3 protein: CASTGTLPSYEQYF. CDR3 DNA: TGTGCCAGTACAGGGACACTCCCCTCCTACGAGCAGTACTTC.

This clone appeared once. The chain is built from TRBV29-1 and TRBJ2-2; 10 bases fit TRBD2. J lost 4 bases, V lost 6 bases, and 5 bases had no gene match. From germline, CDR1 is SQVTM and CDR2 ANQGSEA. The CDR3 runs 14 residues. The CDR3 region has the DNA TGCAGCGTCGGCACTAGCGGGGTCACCGGGGAGCTGTTTTTT. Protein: CSVGTSGVTGELFF.

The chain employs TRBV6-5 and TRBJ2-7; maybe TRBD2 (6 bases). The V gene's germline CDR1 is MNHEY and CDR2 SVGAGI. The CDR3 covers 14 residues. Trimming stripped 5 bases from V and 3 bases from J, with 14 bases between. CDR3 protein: CASSPGVGSYEQYF. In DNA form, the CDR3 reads TGTGCCAGCAGTCCCGGCGTCGGGAGCTACGAGCAGTACTTC.

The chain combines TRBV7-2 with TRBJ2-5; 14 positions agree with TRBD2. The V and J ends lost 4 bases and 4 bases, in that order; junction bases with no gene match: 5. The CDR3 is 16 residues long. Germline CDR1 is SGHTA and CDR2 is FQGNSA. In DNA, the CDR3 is TGTGCCAGCAGCTCCCGACTAGCGGGGGGGCCAGAGACCCAGTACTTC. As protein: CASSSRLAGGPETQYF.